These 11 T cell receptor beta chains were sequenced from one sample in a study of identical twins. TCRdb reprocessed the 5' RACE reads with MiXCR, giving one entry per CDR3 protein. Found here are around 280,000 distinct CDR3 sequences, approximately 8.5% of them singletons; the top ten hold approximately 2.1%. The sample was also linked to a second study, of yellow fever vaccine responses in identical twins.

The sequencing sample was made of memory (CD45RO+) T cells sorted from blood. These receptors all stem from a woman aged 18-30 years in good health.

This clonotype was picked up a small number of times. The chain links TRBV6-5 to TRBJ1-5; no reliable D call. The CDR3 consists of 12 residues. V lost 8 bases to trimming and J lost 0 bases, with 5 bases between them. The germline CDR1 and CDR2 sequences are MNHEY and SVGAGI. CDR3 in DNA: TGTGCCAGCGGAGTTAGCAATCAGCCCCAGCATTTT. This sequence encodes CASGVSNQPQHF.

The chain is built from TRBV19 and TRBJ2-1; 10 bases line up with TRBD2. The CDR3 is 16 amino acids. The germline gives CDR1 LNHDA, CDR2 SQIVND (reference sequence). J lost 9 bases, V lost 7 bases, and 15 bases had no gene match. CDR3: CASTPGLLAGRGEQFF. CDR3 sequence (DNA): TGTGCCAGTACCCCCGGCCTACTAGCGGGGCGCGGTGAGCAGTTCTTC.

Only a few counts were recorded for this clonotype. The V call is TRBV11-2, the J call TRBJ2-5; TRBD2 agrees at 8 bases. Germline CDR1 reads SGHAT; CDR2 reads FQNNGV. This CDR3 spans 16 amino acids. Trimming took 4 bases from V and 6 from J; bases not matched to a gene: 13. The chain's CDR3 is CASSSDVGRGVQTQYF. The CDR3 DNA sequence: TGTGCCAGCAGCTCAGACGTCGGGCGGGGGGTGCAGACCCAGTACTTC. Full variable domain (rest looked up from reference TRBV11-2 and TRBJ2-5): EAGVAQSPRYKIIEKRQSVAFWCNPISGHATLYWYQQILGQGPKLLIQFQNNGVVDDSQLPKDRFSAERLKGVDSTLKIQPAKLEDSAVYLCASSSDVGRGVQTQYFGPGTRLLVL.

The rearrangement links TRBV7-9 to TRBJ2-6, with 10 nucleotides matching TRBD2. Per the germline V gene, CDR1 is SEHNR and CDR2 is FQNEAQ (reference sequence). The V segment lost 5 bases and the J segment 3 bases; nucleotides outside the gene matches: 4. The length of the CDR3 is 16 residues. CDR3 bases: TGTGCCAGCAGCCCCCTAGCGGGAGTTGGGGCCAACGTCCTGACTTTC. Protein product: CASSPLAGVGANVLTF. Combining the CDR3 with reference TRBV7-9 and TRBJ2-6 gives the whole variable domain DTGVSQNPRHKITKRGQNVTFRCDPISEHNRLYWYRQTLGQGPEFLTYFQNEAQLEKSRLLSDRFSAERPKGSFSTLEIQRTEQGDSAMYLCASSPLAGVGANVLTFGAGSRLTVL.

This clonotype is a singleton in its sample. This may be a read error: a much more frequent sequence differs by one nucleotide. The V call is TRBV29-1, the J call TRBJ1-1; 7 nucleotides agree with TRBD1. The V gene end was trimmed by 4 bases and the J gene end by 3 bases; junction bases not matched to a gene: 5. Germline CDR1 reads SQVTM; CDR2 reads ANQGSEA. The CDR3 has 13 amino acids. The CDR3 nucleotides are TGCAGCGTTGGGGCAGGGGGATACACTGAAGCTTTCTTT. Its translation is CSVGAGGYTEAFF.

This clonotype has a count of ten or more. The CDR3 bases are TGTGCCAGCATCCCGGACACTAAGAACACTGAAGCTTTCTTT. Translated, it gives CASIPDTKNTEAFF. The chain has TRBV4-2 and TRBJ1-1; a weak D match, TRBD1 (5 bases). Trimming took off 7 bases at V and 1 base at J, with 13 bases between the two ends. The CDR3 extends over 14 amino acids. Per the germline V gene, CDR1 is LGHNA and CDR2 is YNFKEQ.

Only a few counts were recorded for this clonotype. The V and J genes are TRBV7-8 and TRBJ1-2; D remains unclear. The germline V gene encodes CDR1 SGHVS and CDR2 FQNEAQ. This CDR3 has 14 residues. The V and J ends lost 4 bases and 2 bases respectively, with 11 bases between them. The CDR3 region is CASSYASGNYGYTF. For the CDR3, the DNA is TGTGCCAGCAGCTACGCAAGCGGGAACTATGGCTACACCTTC.

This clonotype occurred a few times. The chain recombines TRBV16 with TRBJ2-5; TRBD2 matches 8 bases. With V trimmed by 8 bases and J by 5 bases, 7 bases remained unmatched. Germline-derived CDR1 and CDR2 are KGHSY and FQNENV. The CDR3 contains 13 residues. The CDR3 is CASAGGRLETQYF. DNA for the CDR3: TGTGCCAGCGCGGGGGGTCGGTTGGAGACCCAGTACTTC.

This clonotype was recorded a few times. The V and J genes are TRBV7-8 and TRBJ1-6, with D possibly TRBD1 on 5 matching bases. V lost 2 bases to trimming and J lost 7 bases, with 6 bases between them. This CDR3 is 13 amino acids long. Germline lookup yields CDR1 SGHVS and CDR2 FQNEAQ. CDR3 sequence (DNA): TGTGCCAGCAGCTTAAACAGGAATTCACCCCTCCACTTT. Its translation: CASSLNRNSPLHF.

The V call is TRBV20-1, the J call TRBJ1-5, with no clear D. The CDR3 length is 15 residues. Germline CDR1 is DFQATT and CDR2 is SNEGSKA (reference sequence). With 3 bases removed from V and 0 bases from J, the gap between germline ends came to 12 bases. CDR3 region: CSARVAGYSNQPQHF. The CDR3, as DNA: TGCAGTGCTAGGGTGGCGGGTTATAGCAATCAGCCCCAGCATTTT.

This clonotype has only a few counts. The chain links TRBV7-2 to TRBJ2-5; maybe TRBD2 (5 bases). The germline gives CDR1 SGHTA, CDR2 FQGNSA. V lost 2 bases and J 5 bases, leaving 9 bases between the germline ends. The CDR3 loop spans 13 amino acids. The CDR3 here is CASSLLSVETQYF. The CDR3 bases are TGTGCCAGCAGCTTACTTAGCGTCGAGACCCAGTACTTC. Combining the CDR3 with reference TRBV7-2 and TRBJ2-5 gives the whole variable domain GAGVSQSPSNKVTEKGKDVELRCDPISGHTALYWYRQSLGQGLEFLIYFQGNSAPDKSGLPSDRFSAERTGGSVSTLTIQRTQQEDSAVYLCASSLLSVETQYFGPGTRLLVL.